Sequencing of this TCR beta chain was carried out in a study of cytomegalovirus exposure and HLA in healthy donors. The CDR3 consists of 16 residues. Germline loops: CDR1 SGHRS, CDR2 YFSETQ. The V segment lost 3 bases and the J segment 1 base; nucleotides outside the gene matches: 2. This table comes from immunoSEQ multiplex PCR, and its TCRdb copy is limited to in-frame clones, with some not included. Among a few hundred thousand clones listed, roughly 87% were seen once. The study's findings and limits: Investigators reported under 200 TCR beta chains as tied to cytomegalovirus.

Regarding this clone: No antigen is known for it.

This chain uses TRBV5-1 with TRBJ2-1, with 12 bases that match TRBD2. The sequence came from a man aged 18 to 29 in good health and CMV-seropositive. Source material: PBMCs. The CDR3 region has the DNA TGCGCCAGCAGCTGGACTAGCGGGATTTCCTACAATGAGCAGTTCTTC. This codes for CASSWTSGISYNEQFF.